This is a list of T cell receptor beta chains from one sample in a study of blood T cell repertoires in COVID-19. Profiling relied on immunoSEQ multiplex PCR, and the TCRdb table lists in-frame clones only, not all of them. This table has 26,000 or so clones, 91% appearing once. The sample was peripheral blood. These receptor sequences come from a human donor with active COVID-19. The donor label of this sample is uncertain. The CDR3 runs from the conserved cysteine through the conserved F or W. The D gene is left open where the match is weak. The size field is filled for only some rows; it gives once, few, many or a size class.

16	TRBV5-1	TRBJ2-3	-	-	CASSAVGGAGTDTQYF	TGCGCCAGCAGCGCGGTAGGGGGGGCAGGGACAGATACGCAGTATTTT
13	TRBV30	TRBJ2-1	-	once	CAWSASANNEQFF	TGTGCCTGGAGTGCTAGCGCAAATAATGAGCAGTTCTTC
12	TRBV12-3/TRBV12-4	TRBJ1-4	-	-	CASSSQLQGLFF	TGTGCCAGCAGTTCACAACTACAGGGTTTGTTTTTT
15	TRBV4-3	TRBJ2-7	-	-	CASSQERAGRGEQYF	TGCGCCAGCAGCCAAGAAAGGGCGGGTCGCGGCGAGCAGTACTTC
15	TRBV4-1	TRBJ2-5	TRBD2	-	CASSLGTSGGGSQYF	TGCGCCAGCAGCCTCGGGACTAGCGGGGGTGGGTCCCAGTACTTC
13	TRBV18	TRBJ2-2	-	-	CASSPRDTGELFF	TGTGCCAGCTCACCCCGGGACACCGGGGAGCTGTTTTTT
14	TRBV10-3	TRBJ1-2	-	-	CAISPTSVSYGYTF	TGTGCCATCAGTCCCACCTCGGTGTCCTATGGCTACACCTTC
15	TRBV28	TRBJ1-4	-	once	CASSLMAGLNEKLFF	TGTGCCAGCAGTTTAATGGCAGGCCTTAATGAAAAACTGTTTTTT
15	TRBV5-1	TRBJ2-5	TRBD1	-	CASSLGTGTQETQYF	TGCGCCAGCAGCTTGGGGACAGGGACCCAAGAGACCCAGTACTTC
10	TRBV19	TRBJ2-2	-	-	CATKSGELFF	TGTGCCACTAAAAGCGGGGAGCTGTTTTTT
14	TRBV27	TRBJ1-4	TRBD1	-	CASSLGGGAEKLFF	TGTGCCAGCAGTTTAGGAGGGGGCGCGGAAAAACTGTTTTTT
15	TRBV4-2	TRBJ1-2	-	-	CASSQEGGTNYGYTF	TGTGCCAGCAGCCAAGAAGGGGGTACTAACTATGGCTACACCTTC
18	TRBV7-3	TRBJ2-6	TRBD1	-	CASSQSGNRGQGANVLTF	TGTGCCAGCAGCCAGAGCGGAAACAGGGGGCAAGGGGCCAACGTCCTGACTTTC
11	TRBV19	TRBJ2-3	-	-	CASRSSGTQYF	TGTGCCAGTAGGAGTTCTGGTACGCAGTATTTT
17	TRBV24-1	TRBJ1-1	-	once	CATSDLLGTQRNAEAFF	TGTGCCACCAGTGACCTGCTAGGAACCCAAAGGAACGCTGAAGCTTTCTTT
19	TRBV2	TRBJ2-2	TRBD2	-	CASSEVGTSGGPNTGELFF	TGTGCCAGCAGTGAAGTGGGGACTAGCGGGGGGCCGAACACCGGGGAGCTGTTTTTT
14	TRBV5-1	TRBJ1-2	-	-	CASSPQGTNYGYTF	TGCGCCAGCAGCCCTCAGGGTACTAACTATGGCTACACCTTC
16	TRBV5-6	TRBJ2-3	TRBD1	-	CASSLEGQGFTDTQYF	TGTGCCAGCAGCTTGGAGGGACAGGGGTTCACAGATACGCAGTATTTT
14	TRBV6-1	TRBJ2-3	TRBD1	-	CASRLQGSTDTQYF	TGTGCCAGCAGGTTACAGGGGAGCACAGATACGCAGTATTTT
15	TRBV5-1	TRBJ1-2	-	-	CASSLTGGFNYGYTF	TGCGCCAGCAGCTTAACTGGGGGGTTTAACTATGGCTACACCTTC
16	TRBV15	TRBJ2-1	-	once	CATSQGRTSFYNEQFF	TGTGCCACCAGCCAAGGGCGGACAAGTTTCTACAATGAGCAGTTCTTC
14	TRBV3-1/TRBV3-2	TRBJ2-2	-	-	CASSPTENTGELFF	TGTGCCAGCAGCCCGACAGAAAACACCGGGGAGCTGTTTTTT
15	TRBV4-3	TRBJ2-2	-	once	CASSQGWGLSGELFF	TGCGCCAGCAGCCAAGGGTGGGGGCTGTCCGGGGAGCTGTTTTTT
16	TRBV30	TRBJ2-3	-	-	CAWSRLALTLYVIGYF	TGTGCCTGGAGTAGGCTAGCGCTTACCTTATACGTCATCGGGTATTTT
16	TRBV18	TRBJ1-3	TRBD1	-	CASSPSGTGTGNTIYF	TGTGCCAGCTCACCGTCCGGGACAGGGACTGGAAACACCATATATTTT
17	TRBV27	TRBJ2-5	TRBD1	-	CASSFRGQGRGQETQYF	TGTGCCAGCAGTTTTCGGGGACAGGGAAGGGGCCAAGAGACCCAGTACTTC
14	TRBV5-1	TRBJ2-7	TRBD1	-	CASSIQGDSYEQYF	TGCGCCAGCAGCATACAGGGGGACTCCTACGAGCAGTACTTC
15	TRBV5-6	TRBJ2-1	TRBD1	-	CASSWGQGSYNEQFF	TGTGCCAGCAGCTGGGGACAGGGTTCCTACAATGAGCAGTTCTTC
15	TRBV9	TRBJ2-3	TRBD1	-	CASSVRQGATDTQYF	TGTGCCAGCAGCGTCCGACAGGGGGCTACAGATACGCAGTATTTT
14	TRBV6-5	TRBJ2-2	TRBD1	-	CASRGTGGTGELFF	TGTGCCAGCAGGGGGACAGGGGGCACCGGGGAGCTGTTTTTT
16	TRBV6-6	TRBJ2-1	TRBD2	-	CASSILSGGDYNEQFF	TGTGCCAGCAGTATTCTTAGCGGGGGGGACTACAATGAGCAGTTCTTC
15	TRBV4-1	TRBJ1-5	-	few	CASSLRGMGNQPQHF	TGCGCCAGCAGCCTCAGGGGCATGGGCAATCAGCCCCAGCATTTT
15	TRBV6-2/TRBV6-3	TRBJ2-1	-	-	CASSYFQAGNNEQFF	TGTGCCAGCAGTTACTTCCAGGCGGGGAACAATGAGCAGTTCTTC
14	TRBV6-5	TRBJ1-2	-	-	CASSYRGKGYGYTF	TGTGCCAGCAGTTACAGGGGGAAGGGTTATGGCTACACCTTC
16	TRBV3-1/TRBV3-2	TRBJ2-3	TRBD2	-	CASSLIRRGAGDTQYF	TGTGCCAGCAGCCTGATAAGGCGGGGGGCGGGAGATACGCAGTATTTT
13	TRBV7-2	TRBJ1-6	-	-	CASSSDGRRTLHF	TGTGCCAGCAGCTCGGACGGGAGGAGAACCCTCCACTTT
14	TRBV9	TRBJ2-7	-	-	CASSGRDISYEQYF	TGTGCCAGCAGCGGCCGGGACATCTCCTACGAGCAGTACTTC
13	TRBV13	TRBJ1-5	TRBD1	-	CASSNQGDQPQHF	TGTGCCAGCAGCAACCAGGGGGACCAGCCCCAGCATTTT
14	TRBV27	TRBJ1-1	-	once	CASSLVGRNTEAFF	TGTGCCAGCAGTCTTGTCGGGAGGAACACTGAAGCTTTCTTT